A selection of T cell receptor beta chains follows, all from one sample in a study of radiation and T cells in renal cell carcinoma. Using immunoSEQ multiplex PCR, the repertoire was profiled, and TCRdb retains in-frame clones only, with some absent. The sample contains around 9,200 clones, roughly 50% of which appear only once. The sequencing here drew on tumor tissue, taken from a patient whose treatment included radiotherapy and nephrectomy. These receptors came from a man between 60 and 75 years old with renal cell carcinoma. Each CDR3 is given with its conserved first and last residue. The order of the fields is V gene, D gene, clone size, J gene, CDR3 protein, CDR3 DNA. A D gene is named only where the DNA matches it firmly. For some rows the clone size is stated as once, few or many, or as a class when expanded; others skip it.

TRBV5-1,TRBD1,.,TRBJ1-1,CASSLEGQGYTEAFF,TGCGCCAGCAGCTTGGAGGGACAGGGTTACACTGAAGCTTTCTTT
TRBV27,TRBD1,.,TRBJ1-2,CASSLRETGRYGYTF,TGTGCCAGCAGTCTCCGGGAGACAGGGAGATATGGCTACACCTTC
TRBV10-3,.,.,TRBJ2-6,CASRDGATLSSGANVLTF,TGTGCCTCGCGGGACGGAGCAACTTTAAGCTCTGGGGCCAACGTCCTGACTTTC
TRBV11-3,TRBD2,once,TRBJ2-7,CASSLAGLAMQYF,TGTGCCAGCAGCTTAGCGGGACTAGCGATGCAGTACTTC
TRBV7-2,TRBD2,.,TRBJ2-7,CASSQGLAGSYEQYF,TGTGCCAGCAGCCAAGGACTAGCGGGATCCTACGAGCAGTACTTC
TRBV15,.,.,TRBJ2-6,CATSVERSGANVLTF,TGTGCCACCAGCGTTGAAAGATCTGGGGCCAACGTCCTGACTTTC
TRBV19,.,.,TRBJ2-7,CASSETSSYEQYF,TGTGCCAGTAGTGAGACAAGCTCCTACGAGCAGTACTTC
TRBV5-5,.,few,TRBJ2-7,CASSQDGEEQYF,TGTGCCAGCAGCCAAGATGGCGAGGAGCAGTACTTC
TRBV19,.,.,TRBJ1-1,CASMRRPGATEAFF,TGTGCCAGTATGAGGCGTCCAGGGGCCACTGAAGCTTTCTTT
TRBV18,TRBD1,once,TRBJ1-4,CASSPGQGLNEKLFF,TGTGCCAGCTCACCGGGACAGGGGCTTAATGAAAAACTGTTTTTT
TRBV7-9,.,.,TRBJ2-7,CASSLWGREADEQYF,TGTGCCAGCAGCTTATGGGGCAGGGAGGCGGACGAGCAGTACTTC
TRBV11-3,TRBD2,.,TRBJ2-3,CASSLAASGSTDTQYF,TGTGCCAGCAGCTTAGCAGCTAGCGGTAGCACAGATACGCAGTATTTT
TRBV7-3,.,.,TRBJ1-1,CASSPGQNTEAFF,TGTGCCAGCAGCCCGGGACAGAACACTGAAGCTTTCTTT
TRBV4-2,TRBD1,.,TRBJ2-7,CASSHPGQGMYEQYF,TGTGCCAGCAGCCATCCGGGACAGGGGATGTACGAGCAGTACTTC
TRBV10-3,.,.,TRBJ2-7,CAIGISSYEQYF,TGTGCCATAGGTATCAGCTCCTACGAGCAGTACTTC
TRBV2,TRBD1,.,TRBJ2-7,CASSARTGGYEQYF,TGTGCCAGCAGTGCCCGGACAGGGGGGTACGAGCAGTACTTC
TRBV19,.,few,TRBJ1-2,CASSIDAGADYGYTF,TGTGCCAGTAGTATAGACGCGGGGGCGGACTATGGCTACACCTTC
TRBV6-1,.,.,TRBJ2-1,CASSEAQVRRHNEQFF,TGTGCCAGCAGTGAAGCCCAGGTTAGGAGACACAATGAGCAGTTCTTC
TRBV28,.,medium-sized,TRBJ1-2,CASRGWGGGYGYTF,TGTGCCAGCAGGGGATGGGGCGGTGGCTATGGCTACACCTTC
TRBV6-5,TRBD1,.,TRBJ2-7,CASSYPGQSYEQYF,TGTGCCAGCAGCTACCCGGGACAGAGCTACGAGCAGTACTTC
TRBV30,.,.,TRBJ2-6,CAWSVLGGANVLTF,TGTGCCTGGAGTGTACTAGGAGGGGCCAACGTCCTGACTTTC
TRBV28,TRBD1,.,TRBJ1-1,CASSFIGQGAGEAFF,TGTGCCAGCAGTTTTATCGGCCAGGGGGCTGGTGAAGCTTTCTTT